This T cell receptor (beta chain) came from a study of blood T cell repertoires in COVID-19. The wider study: T cells, B-cell-depleted T cells, or PBMCs provided the cDNA or gDNA that served as material.

The V end was cut by 1 base, the J end by 1 base, with 14 bases between. In germline, CDR1 is SGHVS, CDR2 FQNEAQ. This CDR3 comprises 17 residues. Produced via immunoSEQ multiplex PCR; TCRdb's table is partial and in-frame only. The data contain tens of thousands of clones, about nine tenths of them seen just once; the ten biggest clones take up around 0.41%. The rearrangement joins TRBV7-8 to TRBJ1-5, with a weak D call TRBD1 (5 bases). This clonotype was obtained from a human donor in a cohort sampled during active COVID-19. The sample comprised peripheral blood. The CDR3 DNA follows: TGTGCCAGCAGCTTAGTGGGTAGGGGCGACAGCAATCAGCCCCAGCATTTT. It encodes CASSLVGRGDSNQPQHF.